Shown below are 29 T cell receptor beta chains from a single sample sequenced in a study of neurological immune-mediated disorders. A single record per CDR3 protein comes from TCRdb applying MiXCR to the 5' RACE reads. Here the sample spans 70,000 or so distinct CDR3 sequences, 2.5% to 3.5% being singletons. Specimen: PBMCs. Source of these receptors: a woman in her forties or fifties with multiple sclerosis.

This clonotype appeared many times. This chain connects TRBV20-1 to TRBJ1-3; no reliable D call. The CDR3 loop spans 14 amino acids. CDR1 is DFQATT, CDR2 SNEGSKA, per germline (reference sequence). V shed 3 bases and J shed 0 bases, with 9 bases lying between them. The CDR3 DNA is TGCAGTGCTAGTAGTAGCCACTCTGGAAACACCATATATTTT. Its protein product is CSASSSHSGNTIYF.

This clonotype was detected ten times or more. The rearrangement links TRBV7-9 to TRBJ2-2, with D possibly being TRBD2 (6 bases). CDR3 length: 13 residues. The V gene lost 5 bases and the J gene lost 6 bases, with 10 bases spanning the gap. The germline CDR1 and CDR2 sequences are SEHNR and FQNEAQ (reference sequence). DNA for the CDR3: TGTGCCAGCAGCCCCTCTAGCGCCGGGGAGCTGTTTTTT. The encoded protein is CASSPSSAGELFF.

This clonotype was counted many times. The chain uses TRBV9 and TRBJ1-6; D may be TRBD1 (6 bases). The germline V gene has CDR1 SGDLS and CDR2 YYNGEE. V was trimmed by 3 bases and J by 8 bases, leaving 15 bases between them. The CDR3 extends over 15 amino acids. The CDR3 region has the DNA TGTGCCAGCAGCGGACCGGGACATAGGGATTCACCCCTCCACTTT. Translating gives CASSGPGHRDSPLHF.

This clonotype has only a few counts. The CDR3 DNA reads as TGTGCCAGCTCACCACCGACGGGGGGATACGGCAGCACCTCCTATGGCTACACCTTC. Translating gives CASSPPTGGYGSTSYGYTF. The chain carries TRBV18 and TRBJ1-2; a weak D match, TRBD1 (5 bases). Germline CDR1 is KGHSH and CDR2 is LQKENI. CDR3 length: 19 amino acids. The ends were cut back, 0 bases at V and 4 bases at J, with 24 bases in the middle.

The table lists this clonotype with many counts. This chain uses TRBV5-1 with TRBJ2-2; D remains unclear. CDR3 length: 15 amino acids. Germline loops: CDR1 SGHRS, CDR2 YFSETQ. Trimming removed 4 bases from V and 3 bases from J, with 13 bases in between. The CDR3 DNA reads as TGCGCCAGCAGCCAGCACCGTAGGGACACCGGGGAGCTGTTTTTT. It yields the protein CASSQHRRDTGELFF.

This clonotype was recorded many times. This chain connects TRBV6-5 to TRBJ2-5; D is possibly TRBD1 (6 bases). The CDR3 contains 14 residues. CDR1 MNHEY and CDR2 SVGAGI come from the germline V gene. Trimming stripped 0 bases from V and 5 bases from J, with 10 bases between. The CDR3 nucleotides are TGTGCCAGCAGTTACTCGATGCAGGGGGAGACCCAGTACTTC. Protein product: CASSYSMQGETQYF.

This clonotype was picked up many times. V is TRBV28 and J is TRBJ2-1; D possibly corresponds to TRBD2 (5 bases). Germline V lookup: CDR1 MDHEN, CDR2 SYDVKM. The germline V and J ends were trimmed by 2 bases and 8 bases, with 10 bases remaining between them. The CDR3 is made up of 13 amino acids. The CDR3 nucleotides are TGTGCCAGCAGTTTAAACGGGGAACATGAGCAGTTCTTC. Its translation: CASSLNGEHEQFF.

The chain joins TRBV19 to TRBJ2-7; possibly TRBD1 for D (6 bases). V lost 3 bases to trimming and J lost 1 base, with 10 bases between them. Germline assignment: CDR1 LNHDA and CDR2 SQIVND (reference sequence). The CDR3 is 14 residues long. This chain's CDR3 is CASSISDRSYEQYF. The CDR3 bases are TGTGCCAGTAGTATTTCGGACAGATCCTACGAGCAGTACTTC.

Details on this clonotype: Since no conserved phenylalanine or tryptophan closes the CDR3, a read error is the likely cause. The chain recombines TRBV6-6 with TRBJ1-6; D gene uncertain. Looked up from germline, CDR1 is MNHNY and CDR2 is SVGAGI (reference sequence). V was cut by 0 bases and J by 13 bases, with 13 bases left in between. This CDR3 comprises 14 residues. The CDR3 spells CASSYSPGIGPLHN. The CDR3 DNA sequence: TGTGCCAGCAGTTACTCTCCGGGGATAGGGCCCCTCCACAAT.

This clonotype was seen repeatedly, ten times or more. The chain links TRBV20-1 to TRBJ2-3; TRBD2 is a possible D gene (5 bases). CDR1 is DFQATT and CDR2 is SNEGSKA in the germline V gene (reference sequence). Trimming cost V 4 bases and J 1 base, with 9 bases left between them. CDR3 size: 13 residues. The CDR3 loop is CSAKAGGTDTQYF. The DNA of the CDR3 is TGCAGTGCTAAGGCGGGTGGCACAGATACGCAGTATTTT.

This clonotype was picked up many times. The V and J genes are TRBV12-3 or TRBV12-4 and TRBJ1-3; 8 nucleotides line up with TRBD1. The junction had 0 bases not matched to a gene; V was cut back by 2 bases and J by 3 bases. This CDR3 region has 14 residues. The CDR3 DNA is TGTGCCAGCAGTTTAACAGGGGGTGGAAACACCATATATTTT. Translated: CASSLTGGGNTIYF.

This clonotype was seen ten or more times. The genes are TRBV5-1 and TRBJ2-3; 11 positions agree with TRBD1. CDR1 and CDR2 (germline): SGHRS, YFSETQ. This CDR3 comprises 18 residues. Losses at the gene ends were 6 bases for V and 0 bases for J; bases not matched to a gene: 12. The CDR3: CASTRGTGGYGSTDTQYF. The CDR3 nucleotides are TGCGCCAGCACCCGCGGGACAGGGGGTTACGGGAGCACAGATACGCAGTATTTT.

The table lists this clonotype with many counts. This sequence joins TRBV20-1 and TRBJ1-1; tentative D call: TRBD1 (6 bases). The CDR3 extends over 13 amino acids. Germline values: CDR1 DFQATT, CDR2 SNEGSKA (reference sequence). V lost 3 bases and J 0 bases, leaving 8 bases between the germline ends. The CDR3 DNA sequence: TGCAGTGCTAGTGGGGGCGTGAACACTGAAGCTTTCTTT. Protein sequence: CSASGGVNTEAFF.

This clonotype came up many times. This sequence joins TRBV6-6 and TRBJ1-4; 8 bases line up with TRBD1. CDR3 length: 14 amino acids. Germline V CDR1 and CDR2: MNHNY, SVGAGI (reference sequence). The ends lost 2 bases at V and 4 bases at J; junction bases unmatched: 0. The CDR3 is CASSYGQGNEKLFF. The CDR3 nucleotides are TGTGCCAGCAGTTACGGACAGGGTAATGAAAAACTGTTTTTT.

This clonotype has a count of ten or more. The chain couples TRBV7-8 to TRBJ1-1; D is undetermined. Per germline, CDR1 SGHVS and CDR2 FQNEAQ. Trimming stripped 1 base from V and 1 base from J, with 7 bases between. The CDR3 spans 14 residues. This CDR3 reads CASSLGPPNTEAFF. CDR3 nucleotide sequence: TGTGCCAGCAGCTTAGGGCCGCCGAACACTGAAGCTTTCTTT.

This clonotype was found a few times. This chain uses TRBV20-1 with TRBJ2-7; 7 nucleotides align to TRBD2. The germline V gene encodes CDR1 DFQATT and CDR2 SNEGSKA (reference sequence). The CDR3 loop spans 11 amino acids. V lost 7 bases and J lost 9; bases outside the gene matches: 9. Here the CDR3 reads CSVRGDQAQYF. The DNA for the CDR3 is TGCAGTGTACGGGGGGACCAAGCGCAGTACTTC.

This clonotype was detected ten times or more. The chain has TRBV20-1 and TRBJ1-2, with a tentative D call TRBD1 (5 bases). Trimming took 0 bases from V and 2 from J, leaving 10 bases between them. Germline CDR1 reads DFQATT; CDR2 reads SNEGSKA (reference sequence). CDR3 length: 14 residues. The CDR3 protein is CSARDRAGNYGYTF. Here the CDR3 DNA reads TGCAGTGCTAGAGATAGGGCAGGGAACTATGGCTACACCTTC.

This clonotype was counted many times. J is TRBJ1-6 and V is TRBV7-2, with TRBD1 matching 10 bases. J lost 1 base, V lost 2 bases, and 5 bases had no gene match. The CDR3 loop spans 18 amino acids. The V gene's germline CDR1 is SGHTA and CDR2 FQGNSA. CDR3 residues: CASSLRPGQGSYNSPLHF. Written as DNA, the CDR3 is TGTGCCAGCAGCTTACGACCGGGACAGGGGTCCTATAATTCACCCCTCCACTTT.

This clonotype was recorded many times. The chain couples TRBV7-8 to TRBJ2-3; 7 bases fit TRBD2. CDR3 size: 16 residues. Germline trimming cut 5 bases from V and 6 bases from J; bases unmatched to any gene: 14. Looked up from germline, CDR1 is SGHVS and CDR2 is FQNEAQ. The CDR3 DNA is TGTGCCAGCAGCCCTAAGGTTGCGGGAGCATCTGATACGCAGTATTTT. It encodes CASSPKVAGASDTQYF.

This clonotype came up many times. The V and J genes are TRBV7-2 and TRBJ1-1, with D unresolved. V lost 2 bases and J lost 4, with 11 bases in between. The CDR3 loop spans 14 amino acids. Looked up from germline, CDR1 is SGHTA and CDR2 is FQGNSA. Written as DNA, the CDR3 is TGTGCCAGCAGCTTACGACAACTTGGCACTGAAGCTTTCTTT. The encoded protein is CASSLRQLGTEAFF. The full variable domain, completed using reference TRBV7-2 and TRBJ1-1, is GAGVSQSPSNKVTEKGKDVELRCDPISGHTALYWYRQSLGQGLEFLIYFQGNSAPDKSGLPSDRFSAERTGGSVSTLTIQRTQQEDSAVYLCASSLRQLGTEAFFGQGTRLTVV.

This clonotype was seen repeatedly, ten times or more. This chain connects TRBV6-2 or TRBV6-3 to TRBJ2-4; 9 bases fit TRBD1. CDR3 length: 12 amino acids. Per germline, CDR1 MNHEY and CDR2 SVGEGT. The V and J ends lost 10 bases and 6 bases, in that order; junction bases with no gene match: 4. In nucleotides, the CDR3 is TGTGCCACCTGGGGACAGGGAAACATTCAGTACTTC. The encoded protein is CATWGQGNIQYF.

This clonotype was observed many times. The CDR3 DNA follows: TGTGCCAGCAGTTTAATCAGTGGTGGCACCGGGGAGCTGTTTTTT. Protein product: CASSLISGGTGELFF. This sequence joins TRBV12-3 or TRBV12-4 and TRBJ2-2; D remains unclear. CDR3 length equals 15 residues. V dropped 2 bases and J dropped 4 bases, with 11 bases sitting between them.

In this sample, this clonotype turned up many times. The gene calls are TRBV5-1 and TRBJ2-1; 7 positions match TRBD2. CDR3 length equals 14 residues. V dropped 2 bases and J dropped 9; count of bases not matched to a gene: 8. Looked up from germline, CDR1 is SGHRS and CDR2 is YFSETQ. CDR3 DNA: TGCGCCAGCAGCTTATTACGGGAGGATGGTGAGCAGTTCTTC. Its translation is CASSLLREDGEQFF.

In its sample, this clonotype was seen many times. The chain uses TRBV6-5 and TRBJ1-1; possibly TRBD1 for D (6 bases). The CDR3 spans 12 residues. With 6 bases removed from V and 10 bases from J, the gap between germline ends came to 15 bases. Germline V gene data show CDR1 as MNHEY and CDR2 as SVGAGI. CDR3 sequence reads: CASRVQGGAAFF. The DNA of the CDR3 is TGTGCCAGCAGGGTACAGGGAGGGGCAGCTTTCTTT.

This clonotype was detected many times. The rearrangement joins TRBV7-3 to TRBJ1-1; no firm D call. The V and J ends lost 1 base and 4 bases respectively, with 7 bases between them. This CDR3 comprises 13 residues. CDR1 and CDR2 (germline): SGHTA, FQGTGA. Here the CDR3 reads CASSLNIATEAFF. The CDR3 DNA sequence: TGTGCCAGCAGCTTAAATATTGCCACTGAAGCTTTCTTT.

This clonotype was observed at least ten times. This chain connects TRBV5-1 to TRBJ2-5; D gene uncertain. Deletions cut 1 base from V and 0 bases from J, with 10 bases between. CDR3 length: 15 amino acids. Germline V gene sequence: CDR1 SGHRS, CDR2 YFSETQ. The DNA for the CDR3 is TGCGCCAGCAGCTTGAACACCCGGTACCAAGAGACCCAGTACTTC. It translates to CASSLNTRYQETQYF.

This clonotype was picked up many times. This CDR3 reads CASSLPVGGGANVLTF. The CDR3 DNA reads TGTGCCAGCAGTTTACCAGTGGGAGGTGGGGCCAACGTCCTGACTTTC. The chain has TRBV12-3 or TRBV12-4 and TRBJ2-6; D possibly corresponds to TRBD2 (6 bases). V was trimmed by 2 bases and J by 3 bases, leaving 11 bases between them. The CDR3 spans 16 residues.

This clonotype was seen ten or more times. The chain employs TRBV20-1 and TRBJ2-1; weak D call: TRBD2 (6 bases). Between the trimmed V and J ends, which lost 0 bases and 6 bases, there was a span of 15 bases. The CDR3 has 15 amino acids. The germline gives CDR1 DFQATT, CDR2 SNEGSKA (reference sequence). CDR3 DNA sequence: TGCAGTGCTAGAGATTATGCGGGATGGGGCAATGAGCAGTTCTTC. This gives the protein CSARDYAGWGNEQFF.

In this sample, this clonotype turned up a few times. This may be a read error: a much more frequent sequence differs by one nucleotide. V usage is TRBV20-1 and J usage is TRBJ1-1, with D unclear. The CDR3 spans 12 residues. CDR1 is DFQATT, CDR2 SNEGSKA, per germline (reference sequence). V lost 7 bases and J lost 1, with 10 bases in between. The CDR3 coding sequence is TGCAGTGATTCTTGGGGGAACACTGAAGCTTTCTTT. As protein: CSDSWGNTEAFF.